What follows is one TCR beta chain and its context. Its specificity is unknown. The data stem from a study of T-cell memory formation after mild COVID-19. The germline V gene has CDR1 SGHAT and CDR2 FQDESV (reference sequence). V was clipped by 3 bases and J by 3 bases, with 10 bases between them. This CDR3 is built from 14 residues. It was 5'RACE with constant-segment primers that produced the TCR alpha and TCR beta cDNA libraries, which carried sample barcodes and UMIs. TCRdb reprocessed the 5' RACE reads via MiXCR and lists one record per CDR3 protein. The repertoire holds about 68,000 distinct CDR3 sequences, with over 15% as singletons. Study observations and caveats: Pre-infection memory showed some responding clones, and this suggested that cross-reactive memory joined. Among contracting clones, CD4+ were mainly CM/EM and CD8+ enriched in EMRA. There was a balanced CD4/CD8 profile in clones contracting day 15 to 85, and later expanders leaned CD4+.

The receptor was derived from an adult woman who had mild COVID-19 (a few samples of this study predate the infection). Cell type and time point are not known. Sample: PBMCs or a T cell subset sorted from them (not recorded which). The chain employs TRBV11-1 and TRBJ2-3; D not resolved. CDR3 amino acids: CASSFNGWTDTQYF. The DNA of the CDR3 is TGTGCCAGCAGCTTCAACGGATGGACAGATACGCAGTATTTT. Variable domain in full (rest from reference TRBV11-1 and TRBJ2-3): EAEVAQSPRYKITEKSQAVAFWCDPISGHATLYWYRQILGQGPELLVQFQDESVVDDSQLPKDRFSAERLKGVDSTLKIQPAELGDSAMYLCASSFNGWTDTQYFGPGTRLTVL.